The clone carrying this TCR beta chain was counted only a few times. Its specificity is unknown. The germline gives CDR1 MNHEY, CDR2 SMNVEV (reference sequence). There are 10 residues in the CDR3. The V end lost 8 bases, the J end lost 8 bases, and 9 bases lay between the germline ends. A second about 6 to 12 cycle PCR used barcoded and J-beta primers. TCRdb analysed the 5' RACE reads with MiXCR anew, one entry per CDR3 protein. Here the sample spans about 1,800,000 distinct CDR3 sequences, under 30% being singletons. The data originate from a study of blood T cells in healthy people across ages. Findings of the study overall: Calculation of diversity from one million T cells yielded estimates considered to be underestimates.

A minimum of 7 million PBMCs was isolated per sample. The specimen was blood. The chain joins TRBV27 to TRBJ1-2; D is uncertain. The clonotype originates from a woman in her twenties or thirties in good health. The CDR3 spells CASGAKGYTF. CDR3 coding DNA: TGTGCCAGCGGAGCTAAGGGCTACACCTTC.